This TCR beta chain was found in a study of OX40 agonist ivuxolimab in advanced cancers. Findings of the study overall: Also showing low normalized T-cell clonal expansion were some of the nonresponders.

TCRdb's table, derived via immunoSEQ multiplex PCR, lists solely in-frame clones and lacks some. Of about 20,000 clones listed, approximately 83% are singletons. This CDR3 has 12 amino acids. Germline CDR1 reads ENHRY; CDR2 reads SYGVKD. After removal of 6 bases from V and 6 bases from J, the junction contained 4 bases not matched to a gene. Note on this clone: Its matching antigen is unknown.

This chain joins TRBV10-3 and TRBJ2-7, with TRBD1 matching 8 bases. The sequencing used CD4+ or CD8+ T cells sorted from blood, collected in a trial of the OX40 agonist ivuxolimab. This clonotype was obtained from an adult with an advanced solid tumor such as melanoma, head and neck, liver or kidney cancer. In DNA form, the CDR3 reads TGTGCCATCAGCGGTACAGGGGGCGAGCAGTACTTC. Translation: CAISGTGGEQYF.